This T cell receptor beta chain was sequenced in a study of human T cells and chemical hapten exposure. The CDR3 length is 13 residues. Germline-derived CDR1 and CDR2 are SGHTA and FQGNSA. Trimming left V 0 bases short and J 6 bases short, with 6 bases between. Time point given: patch test 2, 6 weeks after DPC sensitization. Treatment defined: therapeutic diphenylcyclopropenone sensitization with weekly scalp DPC. Total RNA was isolated from unfractionated whole blood. TCRdb reprocessed the RACE reads with MiXCR, giving one entry per CDR3 protein. The sample holds 35,000 to 50,000 distinct CDR3 sequences, 9.5% to 10% seen once.

The clonotype was recovered from a woman aged 25 to 39 with alopecia areata. Some clones in this sample may be carry-over from other donors' samples. The source was whole blood, collected in connection with sensitization to the hapten diphenylcyclopropenone (DPC). The chain is built from TRBV7-2 and TRBJ2-1; D remains unclear. This chain's CDR3 is CASSLAHPNEQFF. CDR3 nucleotide sequence: TGTGCCAGCAGCTTAGCACACCCCAATGAGCAGTTCTTC.